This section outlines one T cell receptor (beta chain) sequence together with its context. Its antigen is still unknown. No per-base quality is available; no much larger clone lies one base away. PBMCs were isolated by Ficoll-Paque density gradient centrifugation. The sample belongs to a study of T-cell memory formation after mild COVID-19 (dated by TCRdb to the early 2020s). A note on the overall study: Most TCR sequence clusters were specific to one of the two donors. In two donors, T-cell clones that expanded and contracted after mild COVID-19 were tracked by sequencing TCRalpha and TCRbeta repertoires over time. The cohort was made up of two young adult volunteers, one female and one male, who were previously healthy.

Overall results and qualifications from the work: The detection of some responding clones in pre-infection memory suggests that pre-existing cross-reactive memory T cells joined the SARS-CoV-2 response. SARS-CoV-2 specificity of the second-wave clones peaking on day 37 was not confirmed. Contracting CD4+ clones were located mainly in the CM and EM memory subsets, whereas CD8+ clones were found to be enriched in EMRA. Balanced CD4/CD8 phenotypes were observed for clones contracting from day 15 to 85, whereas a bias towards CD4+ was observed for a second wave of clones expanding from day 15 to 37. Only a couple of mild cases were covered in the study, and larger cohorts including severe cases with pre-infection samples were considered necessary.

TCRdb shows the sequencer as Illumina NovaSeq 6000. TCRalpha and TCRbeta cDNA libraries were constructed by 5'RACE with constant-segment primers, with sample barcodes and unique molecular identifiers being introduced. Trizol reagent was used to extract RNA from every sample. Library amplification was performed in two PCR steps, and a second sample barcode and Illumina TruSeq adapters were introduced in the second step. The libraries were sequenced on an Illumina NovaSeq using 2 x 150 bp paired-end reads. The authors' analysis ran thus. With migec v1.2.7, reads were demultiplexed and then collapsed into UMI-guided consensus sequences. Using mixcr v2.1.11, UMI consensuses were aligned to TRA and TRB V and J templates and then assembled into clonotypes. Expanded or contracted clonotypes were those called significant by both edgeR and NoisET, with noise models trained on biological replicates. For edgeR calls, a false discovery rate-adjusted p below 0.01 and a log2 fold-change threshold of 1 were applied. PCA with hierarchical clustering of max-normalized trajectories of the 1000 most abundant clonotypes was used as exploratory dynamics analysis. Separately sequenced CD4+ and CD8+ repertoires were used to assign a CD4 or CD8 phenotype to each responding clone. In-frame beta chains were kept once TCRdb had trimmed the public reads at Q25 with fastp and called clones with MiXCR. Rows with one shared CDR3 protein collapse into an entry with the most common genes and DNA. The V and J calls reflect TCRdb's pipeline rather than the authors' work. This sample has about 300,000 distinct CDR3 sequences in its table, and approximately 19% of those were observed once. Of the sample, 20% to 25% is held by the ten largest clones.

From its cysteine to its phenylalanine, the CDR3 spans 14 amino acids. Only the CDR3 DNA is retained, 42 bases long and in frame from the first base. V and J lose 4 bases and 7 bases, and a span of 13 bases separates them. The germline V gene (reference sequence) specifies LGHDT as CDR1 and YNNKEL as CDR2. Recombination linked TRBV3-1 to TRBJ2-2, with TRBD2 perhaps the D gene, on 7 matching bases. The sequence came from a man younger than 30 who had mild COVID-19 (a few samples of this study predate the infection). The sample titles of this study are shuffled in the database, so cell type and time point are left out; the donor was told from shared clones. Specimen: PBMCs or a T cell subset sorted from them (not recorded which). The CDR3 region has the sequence CASSRRGADGELFF. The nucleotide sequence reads TGTGCCAGCAGCCGTCGGGGGGCGGACGGGGAGCTGTTTTTT.